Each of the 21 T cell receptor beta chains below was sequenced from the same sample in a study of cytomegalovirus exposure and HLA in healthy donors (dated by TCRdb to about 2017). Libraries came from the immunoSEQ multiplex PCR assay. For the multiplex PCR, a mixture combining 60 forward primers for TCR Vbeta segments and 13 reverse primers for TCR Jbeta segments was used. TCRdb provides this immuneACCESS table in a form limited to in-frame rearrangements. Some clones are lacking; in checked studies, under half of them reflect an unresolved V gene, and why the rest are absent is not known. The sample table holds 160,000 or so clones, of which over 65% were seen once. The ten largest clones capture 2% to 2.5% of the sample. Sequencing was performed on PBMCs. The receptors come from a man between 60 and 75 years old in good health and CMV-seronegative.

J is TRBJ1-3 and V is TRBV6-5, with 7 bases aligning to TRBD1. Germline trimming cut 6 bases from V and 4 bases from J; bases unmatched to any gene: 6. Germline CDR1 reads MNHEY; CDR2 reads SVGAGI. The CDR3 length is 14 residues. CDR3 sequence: CASSVDRLGNTIYF. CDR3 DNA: TGTGCCAGCAGCGTGGACAGGCTGGGAAACACCATATATTTT.

For the CDR3, the DNA is TGTGCCATCAGAGGAGCGGGGGTACAAGAGACCCAGTACTTC. Translation gives CAIRGAGVQETQYF. This chain joins TRBV10-3 and TRBJ2-5; 8 bases are shared with TRBD2. The CDR3 extends over 14 amino acids. Per germline, CDR1 ENHRY and CDR2 SYGVKD. V shed 6 bases, J shed 2 bases, and the junction held 5 bases outside the gene matches.

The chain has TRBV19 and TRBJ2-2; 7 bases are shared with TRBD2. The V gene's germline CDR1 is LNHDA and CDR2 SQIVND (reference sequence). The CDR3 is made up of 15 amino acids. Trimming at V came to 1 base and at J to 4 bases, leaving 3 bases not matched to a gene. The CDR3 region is CASSIVGGGTGELFF. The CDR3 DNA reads TGTGCCAGTAGTATAGTTGGCGGGGGCACCGGGGAGCTGTTTTTT. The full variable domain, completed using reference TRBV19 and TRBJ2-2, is DGGITQSPKYLFRKEGQNVTLSCEQNLNHDAMYWYRQDPGQGLRLIYYSQIVNDFQKGDIAEGYSVSREKKESFPLTVTSAQKNPTAFYLCASSIVGGGTGELFFGEGSRLTVL.

CDR3 sequence: CASSEDPTSGGTQYF. DNA for the CDR3: TGTGCCAGCAGTGAAGACCCGACTAGCGGGGGTACGCAGTATTTT. The gene calls are TRBV2 and TRBJ2-3; 12 bases line up with TRBD2. The germline CDR1 and CDR2 sequences are SNHLY and FYNNEI. The CDR3 loop spans 15 amino acids. After removal of 1 base from V and 8 bases from J, the junction contained 4 bases not matched to a gene.

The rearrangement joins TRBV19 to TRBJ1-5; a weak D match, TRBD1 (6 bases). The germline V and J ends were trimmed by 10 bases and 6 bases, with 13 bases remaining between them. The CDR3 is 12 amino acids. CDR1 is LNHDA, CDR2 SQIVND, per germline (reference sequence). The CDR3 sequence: CATYRVGQPQHF. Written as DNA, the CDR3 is TGTGCCACCTACAGGGTTGGTCAGCCCCAGCATTTT.

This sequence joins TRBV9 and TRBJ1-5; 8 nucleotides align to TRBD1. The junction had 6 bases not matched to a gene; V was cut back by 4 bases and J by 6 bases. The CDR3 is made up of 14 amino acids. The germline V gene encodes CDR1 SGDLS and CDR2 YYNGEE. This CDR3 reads CASSFGQGGQPQHF. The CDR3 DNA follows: TGTGCCAGCAGCTTCGGACAGGGCGGTCAGCCCCAGCATTTT.

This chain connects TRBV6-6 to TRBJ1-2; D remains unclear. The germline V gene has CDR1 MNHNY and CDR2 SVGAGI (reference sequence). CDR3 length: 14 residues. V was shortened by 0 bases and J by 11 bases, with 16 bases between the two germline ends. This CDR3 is CASSYSTVVGGYTF. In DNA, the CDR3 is TGTGCCAGCAGTTACTCCACGGTGGTTGGAGGATACACCTTC.

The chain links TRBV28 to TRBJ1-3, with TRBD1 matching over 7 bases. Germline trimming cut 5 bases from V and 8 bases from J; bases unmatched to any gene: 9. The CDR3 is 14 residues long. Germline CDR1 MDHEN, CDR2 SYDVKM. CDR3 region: CASSPGQASYTIYF. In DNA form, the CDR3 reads TGTGCCAGCAGTCCCGGACAGGCTTCATACACCATATATTTT.

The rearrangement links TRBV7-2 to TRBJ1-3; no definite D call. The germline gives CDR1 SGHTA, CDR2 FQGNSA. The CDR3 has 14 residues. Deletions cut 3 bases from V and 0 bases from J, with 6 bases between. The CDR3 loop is CASSFTGSGNTIYF. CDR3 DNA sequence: TGTGCCAGCAGCTTTACCGGCTCTGGAAACACCATATATTTT.

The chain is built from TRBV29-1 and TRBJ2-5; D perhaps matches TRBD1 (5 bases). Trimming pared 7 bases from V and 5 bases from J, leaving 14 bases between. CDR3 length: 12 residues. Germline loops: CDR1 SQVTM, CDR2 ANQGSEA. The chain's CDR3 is CSGRGLSETQYF. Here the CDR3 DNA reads TGCAGCGGTAGGGGTTTAAGTGAGACCCAGTACTTC.

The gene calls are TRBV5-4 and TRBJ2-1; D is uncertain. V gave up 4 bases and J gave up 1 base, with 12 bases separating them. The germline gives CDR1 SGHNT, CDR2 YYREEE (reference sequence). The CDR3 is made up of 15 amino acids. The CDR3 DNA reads TGTGCCAGCAGCGCCCCTACGAGGTCCTACAATGAGCAGTTCTTC. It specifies CASSAPTRSYNEQFF.

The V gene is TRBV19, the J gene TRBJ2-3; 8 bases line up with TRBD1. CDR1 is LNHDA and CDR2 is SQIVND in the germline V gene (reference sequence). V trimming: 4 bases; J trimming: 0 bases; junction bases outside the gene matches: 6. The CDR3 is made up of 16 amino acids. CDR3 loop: CASSTSTGVSTDTQYF. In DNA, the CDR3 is TGTGCCAGTAGTACCTCGACAGGGGTAAGCACAGATACGCAGTATTTT.

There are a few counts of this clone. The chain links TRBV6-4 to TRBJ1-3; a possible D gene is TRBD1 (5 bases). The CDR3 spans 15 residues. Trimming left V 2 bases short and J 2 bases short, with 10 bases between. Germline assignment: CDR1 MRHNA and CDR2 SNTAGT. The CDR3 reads CASSDQAGAGNTIYF. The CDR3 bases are TGTGCCAGCAGTGACCAGGCGGGGGCTGGAAACACCATATATTTT.

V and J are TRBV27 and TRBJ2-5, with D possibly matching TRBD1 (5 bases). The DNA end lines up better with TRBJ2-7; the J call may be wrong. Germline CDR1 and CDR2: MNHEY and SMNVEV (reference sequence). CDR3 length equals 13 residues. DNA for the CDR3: TGTGCCAGCAGTCTTTCGGACAATTACGAGCAGTACTTC. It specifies CASSLSDNYEQYF.

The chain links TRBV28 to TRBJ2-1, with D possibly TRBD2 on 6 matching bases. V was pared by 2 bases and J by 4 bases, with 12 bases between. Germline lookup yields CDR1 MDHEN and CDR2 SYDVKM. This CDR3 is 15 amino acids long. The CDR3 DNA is TGTGCCAGCAGTTTAGGGGGAGGACCTTACAATGAGCAGTTCTTC. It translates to CASSLGGGPYNEQFF. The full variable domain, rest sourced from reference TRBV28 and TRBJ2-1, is DVKVTQSSRYLVKRTGEKVFLECVQDMDHENMFWYRQDPGLGLRLIYFSYDVKMKEKGDIPEGYSVSREKKERFSLILESASTNQTSMYLCASSLGGGPYNEQFFGPGTRLTVL.

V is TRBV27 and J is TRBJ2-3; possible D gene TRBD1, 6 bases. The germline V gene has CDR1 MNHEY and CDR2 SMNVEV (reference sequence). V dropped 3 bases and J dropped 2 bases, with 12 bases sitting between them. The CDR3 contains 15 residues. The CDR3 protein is CASSFRQVPTDTQYF. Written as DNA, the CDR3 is TGTGCCAGCAGTTTTCGACAGGTTCCCACAGATACGCAGTATTTT.

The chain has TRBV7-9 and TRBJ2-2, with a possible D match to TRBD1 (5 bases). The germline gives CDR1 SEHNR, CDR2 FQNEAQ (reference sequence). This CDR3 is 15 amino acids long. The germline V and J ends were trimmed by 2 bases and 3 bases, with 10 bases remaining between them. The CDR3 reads CASSLSSRDTGELFF. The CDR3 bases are TGTGCCAGCAGCTTAAGTTCCAGGGACACCGGGGAGCTGTTTTTT.

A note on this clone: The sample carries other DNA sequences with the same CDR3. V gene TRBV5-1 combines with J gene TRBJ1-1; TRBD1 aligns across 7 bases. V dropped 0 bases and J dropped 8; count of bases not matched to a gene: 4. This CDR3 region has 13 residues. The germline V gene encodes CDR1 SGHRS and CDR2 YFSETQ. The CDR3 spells CASSLDSTGEAFF. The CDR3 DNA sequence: TGCGCCAGCAGCTTGGATTCGACAGGGGAAGCTTTCTTT.

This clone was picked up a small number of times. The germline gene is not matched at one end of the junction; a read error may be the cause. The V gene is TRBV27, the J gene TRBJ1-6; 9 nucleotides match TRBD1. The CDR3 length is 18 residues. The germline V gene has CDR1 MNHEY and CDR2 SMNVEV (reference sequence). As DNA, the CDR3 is TGTGCCAGCAGGACCAAGGGTCGGGACAGGGTCCTTGGTTCACCCCTCAACTTT. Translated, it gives CASRTKGRDRVLGSPLNF.

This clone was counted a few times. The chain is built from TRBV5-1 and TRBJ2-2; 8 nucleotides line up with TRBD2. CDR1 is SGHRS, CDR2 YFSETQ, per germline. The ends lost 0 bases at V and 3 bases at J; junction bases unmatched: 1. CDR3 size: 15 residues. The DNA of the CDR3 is TGCGCCAGCAGCTTGGTTAGCGGGGACACCGGGGAGCTGTTTTTT. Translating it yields CASSLVSGDTGELFF.

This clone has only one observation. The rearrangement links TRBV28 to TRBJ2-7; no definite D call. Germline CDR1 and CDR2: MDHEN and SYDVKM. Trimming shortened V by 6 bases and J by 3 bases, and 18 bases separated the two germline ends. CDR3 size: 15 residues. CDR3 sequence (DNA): TGTGCCAGCAGCAGCCCGCCTGGCCGAGGCTACGAGCAGTACTTC. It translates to CASSSPPGRGYEQYF.